Each of the 21 T cell receptor beta chains below was sequenced from the same sample in a study of blood T cells in healthy people across ages. A second PCR of 7 to 11 cycles used a sample-barcoded 5' primer and a J-beta primer mix. MiXCR was run by TCRdb on the 5' RACE reads, yielding one entry per CDR3 protein. The table includes about 1.4 million distinct CDR3 sequences, around 59% detected once. Sequenced material: blood. All receptors derive from a young man in good health.

This chain connects TRBV18 to TRBJ2-5; 8 bases are a match to TRBD1. The V gene end was trimmed by 3 bases and the J gene end by 3 bases; junction bases not matched to a gene: 3. This CDR3 contains 14 residues. The germline V gene encodes CDR1 KGHSH and CDR2 LQKENI. The CDR3 DNA reads TGTGCCAGCTCACCCGAGACAGGGGAAGAGACCCAGTACTTC. Protein: CASSPETGEETQYF. The entire variable domain, with the rest obtained from reference TRBV18 and TRBJ2-5, is as follows: NAGVMQNPRHLVRRRGQEARLRCSPMKGHSHVYWYRQLPEEGLKFMVYLQKENIIDESGMPKERFSAEFPKEGPSILRIQQVVRGDSAAYFCASSPETGEETQYFGPGTRLLVL.

Details on this clonotype: A much larger clonotype is one base distant, so this may be a read error. The J gene is TRBJ1-2, the V gene TRBV12-3 or TRBV12-4; D might be TRBD1 (5 bases). The CDR3 length is 13 residues. In DNA form, the CDR3 reads TGTACCAGCAGCAGCCAGGGAACGTATGGCTACACCTTC. Its protein product is CTSSSQGTYGYTF.

The chain joins TRBV20-1 to TRBJ2-7, with unresolved D. This CDR3 comprises 16 residues. From germline, CDR1 is DFQATT and CDR2 SNEGSKA (reference sequence). Trimming stripped 6 bases from V and 3 bases from J, with 24 bases between. The CDR3 bases are TGCAGTGCCAGAAACCTGGGGTACCTGTTAAACTACGAGCAGTACTTC. Translation gives CSARNLGYLLNYEQYF.

CDR3 DNA: TGCAGTGCGCCTTTGGGACAGGGGGATTTCGATGAGCAGTTCTTC. Translation: CSAPLGQGDFDEQFF. The V and J genes are TRBV20-1 and TRBJ2-1; TRBD1 aligns across 11 bases. The CDR3 extends over 15 amino acids. The germline V gene has CDR1 DFQATT and CDR2 SNEGSKA (reference sequence). V trimming: 6 bases; J trimming: 8 bases; junction bases outside the gene matches: 12.

The chain joins TRBV3-1 to TRBJ1-1; 7 bases are a match to TRBD1. V trimming: 3 bases; J trimming: 6 bases; junction bases outside the gene matches: 10. The CDR3 has 15 amino acids. Germline-derived CDR1 and CDR2 are LGHDT and YNNKEL (reference sequence). The CDR3 here is CASSHGAGGLSEAFF. The CDR3 DNA reads TGTGCCAGCAGCCACGGGGCAGGGGGATTATCTGAAGCTTTCTTT.

This rearrangement joins TRBV4-1 to TRBJ1-5; D might be TRBD1 (5 bases). The V and J ends lost 5 bases and 6 bases respectively, with 20 bases between them. The CDR3 is made up of 16 amino acids. The V gene's germline CDR1 is MGHRA and CDR2 YSYEKL. Here the CDR3 DNA reads TGCGCCAGCAGCGTAGCGGGACCATTCCGGGGTCAGCCCCAGCATTTT. Its translation is CASSVAGPFRGQPQHF.

The rearrangement joins TRBV4-2 to TRBJ1-2; no reliable D call. Trimming left V 4 bases short and J 4 bases short, with 19 bases between. Per the germline V gene, CDR1 is LGHNA and CDR2 is YNFKEQ. The CDR3 runs to 16 residues. CDR3 coding DNA: TGTGCCAGCAGCCTCACCGGCGGCCCGAAATCCTATGGCTACACCTTC. This gives the protein CASSLTGGPKSYGYTF.

This clonotype has just a few counts. The J gene is TRBJ1-2, the V gene TRBV28; no definite D call. This CDR3 comprises 15 residues. V dropped 5 bases and J dropped 0 bases, with 13 bases sitting between them. CDR1 and CDR2 from the germline V gene are MDHEN and SYDVKM. The CDR3 DNA follows: TGTGCCAGCAGTCCACCTGAGGGAGCTAACTATGGCTACACCTTC. It encodes CASSPPEGANYGYTF.

In this sample, this clonotype turned up a few times. The chain joins TRBV25-1 to TRBJ2-7; no definite D call. Germline V gene data show CDR1 as MGHDK and CDR2 as SYGVNS. The CDR3 loop spans 14 amino acids. Trimming pared 4 bases from V and 0 bases from J, leaving 10 bases between. Written as DNA, the CDR3 is TGTGCCAGCAGTGGCAAGCTCTCCTCCTACGAGCAGTACTTC. Protein: CASSGKLSSYEQYF.

The V and J genes are TRBV20-1 and TRBJ1-4; 9 positions match TRBD1. Germline loops: CDR1 DFQATT, CDR2 SNEGSKA (reference sequence). This CDR3 spans 15 amino acids. With 6 bases clipped from V and 0 bases from J, the junction kept 5 bases outside the gene matches. The CDR3 region is CSAEDRGATNEKLFF. The CDR3 region has the DNA TGCAGTGCCGAGGACAGGGGTGCAACTAATGAAAAACTGTTTTTT.

V is TRBV5-1 and J is TRBJ1-5; TRBD1 might be the D (5 bases). Trimming took off 0 bases at V and 6 bases at J, with 13 bases between the two ends. The CDR3 sequence is 15 residues long. CDR1 is SGHRS, CDR2 YFSETQ, per germline. The CDR3: CASSLGSGIGQPQHF. For the CDR3, the DNA is TGCGCCAGCAGCTTGGGTTCAGGGATCGGTCAGCCCCAGCATTTT.

The V gene is TRBV14, the J gene TRBJ2-5; TRBD2 matches 8 bases. This CDR3 has 15 residues. The V segment lost 3 bases and the J segment 3 bases; nucleotides outside the gene matches: 6. CDR1 is SGHDN and CDR2 is FVKESK in the germline V gene. CDR3 region: CASSQGLVGKETQYF. The CDR3 DNA sequence: TGTGCCAGCAGCCAGGGACTAGTGGGGAAAGAGACCCAGTACTTC.

This chain uses TRBV3-1 with TRBJ1-1, with TRBD1 matching over 7 bases. Trimming at V came to 2 bases and at J to 1 base, leaving 4 bases not matched to a gene. CDR3 size: 15 residues. Germline values: CDR1 LGHDT, CDR2 YNNKEL (reference sequence). The CDR3 loop is CASSQLRTGNTEAFF. The CDR3 DNA sequence: TGTGCCAGCAGCCAACTTCGGACAGGGAACACTGAAGCTTTCTTT.

The CDR3, as DNA: TGTGCCAGCAGACCTTCAACTAGCGGGGGGGCCCTTAGGAGCTCCTACAATGAGCAGTTCTTC. Translating gives CASRPSTSGGALRSSYNEQFF. The gene calls are TRBV28 and TRBJ2-1; 13 nucleotides match TRBD2. The CDR3 consists of 21 residues. V shed 6 bases and J 0 bases; nucleotides not matched to a gene: 17. Germline loops: CDR1 MDHEN, CDR2 SYDVKM.

This clonotype occurred many times. The rearrangement uses TRBV27 and TRBJ1-1, with a possible D match to TRBD1 (5 bases). The germline V gene encodes CDR1 MNHEY and CDR2 SMNVEV (reference sequence). This CDR3 has 12 amino acids. Trimming left V 6 bases short and J 5 bases short, with 10 bases between. This CDR3 reads CASRRGGTEAFF. As DNA, the CDR3 is TGTGCCAGCAGGCGGGGGGGGACTGAAGCTTTCTTT.

There are a few counts of this clonotype. The chain uses TRBV6-2 or TRBV6-3 and TRBJ2-4; perhaps TRBD2 as D (6 bases). The CDR3 totals 13 residues. The V gene's germline CDR1 is MNHEY and CDR2 SVGEGT. Trimming shortened V by 5 bases and J by 8 bases, and 13 bases separated the two germline ends. CDR3 sequence (DNA): TGTGCCAGCAGTACCGGCGGGGTTGACATTCAGTACTTC. Translating it yields CASSTGGVDIQYF.

V usage is TRBV29-1 and J usage is TRBJ2-1; D is unresolved. The V end was cut by 2 bases, the J end by 0 bases, with 8 bases between. This CDR3 is built from 14 residues. Germline V gene lookup returns CDR1 SQVTM and CDR2 ANQGSEA. CDR3 DNA: TGCAGCGTTGAACGCGCCCGCTCCTACAATGAGCAGTTCTTC. It specifies CSVERARSYNEQFF.

The genes are TRBV7-2 and TRBJ1-1; 9 bases line up with TRBD1. The CDR3 totals 14 residues. V lost 4 bases to trimming and J lost 8 bases; unmatched junction nucleotides: 8. Germline CDR1 is SGHTA and CDR2 is FQGNSA. CDR3 loop: CASSSGQGFVEAFF. CDR3 bases: TGTGCCAGCAGCTCGGGACAGGGATTCGTCGAAGCTTTCTTT. Full variable domain (missing parts from reference TRBV7-2 and TRBJ1-1): GAGVSQSPSNKVTEKGKDVELRCDPISGHTALYWYRQSLGQGLEFLIYFQGNSAPDKSGLPSDRFSAERTGGSVSTLTIQRTQQEDSAVYLCASSSGQGFVEAFFGQGTRLTVV.

The rearrangement links TRBV5-1 to TRBJ2-1; 8 nucleotides match TRBD2. Germline lookup yields CDR1 SGHRS and CDR2 YFSETQ. Unmatched junction bases numbered 12, after V lost 4 bases and J lost 6 bases. This CDR3 spans 16 amino acids. The CDR3 bases are TGCGCCAGCAGCCTCGTCCGAGCGGGAGTCGGCAATGAGCAGTTCTTC. Translation: CASSLVRAGVGNEQFF.

Only a few counts were recorded for this clonotype. This chain links TRBV11-2 with TRBJ2-7; D call uncertain. The J call may not be correct, given that the DNA end is closer to TRBJ2-5. The CDR3 has 14 residues. Germline loops: CDR1 SGHAT, CDR2 FQNNGV. This CDR3 reads CASSTLSFGETQYF. CDR3 nucleotides: TGTGCCAGCAGCACCCTCAGCTTCGGAGAGACCCAGTACTTC.

V and J are TRBV29-1 and TRBJ2-1; D gene uncertain. The CDR3 loop spans 13 amino acids. Per the germline V gene, CDR1 is SQVTM and CDR2 is ANQGSEA. V lost 4 bases, J lost 1 base, and 8 bases lay in between. The CDR3 DNA reads as TGCAGCGTTGCGAGTACGTCCTACAATGAGCAGTTCTTC. This encodes CSVASTSYNEQFF.